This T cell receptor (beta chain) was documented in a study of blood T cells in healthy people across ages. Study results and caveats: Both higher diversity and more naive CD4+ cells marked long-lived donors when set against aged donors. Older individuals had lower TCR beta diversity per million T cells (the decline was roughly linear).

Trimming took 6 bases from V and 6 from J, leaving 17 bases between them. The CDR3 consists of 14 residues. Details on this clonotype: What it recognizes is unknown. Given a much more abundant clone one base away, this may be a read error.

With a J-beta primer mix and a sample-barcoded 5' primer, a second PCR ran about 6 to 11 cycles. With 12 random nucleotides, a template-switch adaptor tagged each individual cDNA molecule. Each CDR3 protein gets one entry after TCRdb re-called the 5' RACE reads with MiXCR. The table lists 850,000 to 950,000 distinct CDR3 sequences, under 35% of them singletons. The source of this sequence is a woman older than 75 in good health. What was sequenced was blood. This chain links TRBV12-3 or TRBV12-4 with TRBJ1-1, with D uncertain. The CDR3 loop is CASRPWEGGPEAFF. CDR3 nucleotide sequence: TGTGCCAGCAGGCCCTGGGAGGGAGGCCCTGAAGCTTTCTTT.